One and the same sample provided the 6 T cell receptor beta chains below, sequenced in a study of CD8 T cells in Susac syndrome. It was with random hexamers that about 0.45 to 1 ug RNA was reverse transcribed. TCRdb passed the immunoSEQ multiplex PCR reads through MiXCR, listing each CDR3 protein once. The profile shows a few hundred thousand distinct CDR3 sequences, around 83% of them singletons. Sequencing was carried out using CD8+ T cells from PBMCs. All receptors derive from a human donor with multiple sclerosis.

The chain couples TRBV20-1 to TRBJ2-7; possibly TRBD2 for D (6 bases). Looked up from germline, CDR1 is DFQATT and CDR2 is SNEGSKA (reference sequence). Trimming pared 1 base from V and 1 base from J, leaving 11 bases between. The CDR3 covers 14 residues. CDR3 DNA sequence: TGCAGTGCTAGAGTACGGGAGCGGTCCTACGAGCAGTACTTC. Protein: CSARVRERSYEQYF.

This clonotype was seen once. The gene calls are TRBV4-2 and TRBJ2-3; a possible D gene is TRBD2 (5 bases). The CDR3 runs to 16 residues. Germline CDR1 and CDR2: LGHNA and YNFKEQ. V lost 1 base and J 5 bases, leaving 16 bases between the germline ends. The CDR3 DNA reads TGTGCCAGCAGCCAAGCAGCGGTTTCTATAGGAGATACGCAGTATTTT. The encoded protein is CASSQAAVSIGDTQYF.

The gene calls are TRBV7-8 and TRBJ2-4, with TRBD1 matching 9 bases. Trimming cost V 5 bases and J 1 base; bases outside gene matches: 15. Germline CDR1 is SGHVS and CDR2 is FQNEAQ. The CDR3 has 19 residues. This chain's CDR3 is CASSPPGQGPAWAKNIQYF. Here the CDR3 DNA reads TGTGCCAGCAGCCCCCCGGGACAGGGCCCCGCCTGGGCCAAAAACATTCAGTACTTC.

This clonotype was counted a single time. The rearrangement joins TRBV20-1 to TRBJ2-1; D is ambiguous. CDR1 and CDR2 from the germline V gene are DFQATT and SNEGSKA (reference sequence). V was clipped by 6 bases and J by 8 bases, with 5 bases between them. The CDR3 extends over 9 amino acids. CDR3 in amino acids: CSASYEQFF. The CDR3, as DNA: TGCAGTGCGTCATATGAGCAGTTCTTC.

The chain's CDR3 is CASSQVRGANYGYTF. The CDR3 nucleotides read TGCGCCAGCAGCCAAGTCCGAGGGGCAAACTATGGCTACACCTTC. V is TRBV4-1 and J is TRBJ1-2; TRBD1 is a possible D gene (5 bases). V lost 1 base to trimming and J lost 2 bases, with 11 bases between them. Germline values: CDR1 MGHRA, CDR2 YSYEKL. CDR3 size: 15 residues.

The V call is TRBV19, the J call TRBJ1-6; tentative D call: TRBD1 (5 bases). CDR1 is LNHDA and CDR2 is SQIVND in the germline V gene (reference sequence). V was cut by 5 bases and J by 9 bases, with 14 bases left in between. The CDR3 extends over 14 amino acids. DNA for the CDR3: TGTGCCAGTAGTTCACGTAGGGGTCGTTCACCCCTCCACTTT. Amino acid sequence: CASSSRRGRSPLHF. Using reference TRBV19 and TRBJ1-6 for the parts outside the CDR3, the full variable domain is DGGITQSPKYLFRKEGQNVTLSCEQNLNHDAMYWYRQDPGQGLRLIYYSQIVNDFQKGDIAEGYSVSREKKESFPLTVTSAQKNPTAFYLCASSSRRGRSPLHFGNGTRLTVT.